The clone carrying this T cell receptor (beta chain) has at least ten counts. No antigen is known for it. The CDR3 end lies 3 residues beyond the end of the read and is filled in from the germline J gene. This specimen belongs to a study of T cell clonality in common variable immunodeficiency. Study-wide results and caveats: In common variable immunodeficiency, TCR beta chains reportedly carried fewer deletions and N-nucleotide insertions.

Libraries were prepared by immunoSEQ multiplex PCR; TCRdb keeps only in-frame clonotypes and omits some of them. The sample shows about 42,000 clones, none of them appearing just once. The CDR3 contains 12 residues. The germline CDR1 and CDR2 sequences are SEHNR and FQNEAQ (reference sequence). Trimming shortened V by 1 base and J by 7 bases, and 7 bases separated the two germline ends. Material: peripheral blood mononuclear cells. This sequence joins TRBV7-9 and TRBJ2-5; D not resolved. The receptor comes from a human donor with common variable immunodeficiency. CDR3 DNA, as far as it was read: TGTGCCAGCAGCTTAGATCCCGGGACC. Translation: CASSLDPGT. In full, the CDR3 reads CASSLDPGTQYF.